Each of the 17 T cell receptor beta chains below was sequenced from the same sample in a study of cytomegalovirus exposure and HLA in healthy donors. A multiplex PCR was run with 60 Vbeta primers and 13 Jbeta primers. The table came from immunoSEQ multiplex PCR; TCRdb's copy has only in-frame clones and leaves some out. This sample has some 250,000 clones, with about 81% found just once. The sample comprised PBMCs. The source is a woman in her thirties or forties in good health and CMV-seropositive.

The DNA of the CDR3 is TGTGCCAGCAGCTTAGGATCTTCCGGGACAGCTTACAATGAGCAGTTCTTC. Amino acid sequence: CASSLGSSGTAYNEQFF. The V gene is TRBV7-3, the J gene TRBJ2-1, with TRBD1 matching 7 bases. Germline CDR1 is SGHTA and CDR2 is FQGTGA. The CDR3 runs 17 residues. With 2 bases clipped from V and 4 bases from J, the junction kept 11 bases outside the gene matches.

The chain uses TRBV10-2 and TRBJ1-1, with TRBD1 matching over 8 bases. The CDR3 spans 15 residues. The V and J ends lost 2 bases and 3 bases, in that order; junction bases with no gene match: 5. In germline, CDR1 is WSHSY, CDR2 SAAADI. CDR3 coding DNA: TGCGCCAGCAGTGAGCCGGACAGGGCGGACACTGAAGCTTTCTTT. Amino acid sequence: CASSEPDRADTEAFF.

This chain uses TRBV18 with TRBJ1-1, with TRBD1 matching over 9 bases. Looked up from germline, CDR1 is KGHSH and CDR2 is LQKENI. The V gene end was trimmed by 4 bases and the J gene end by 4 bases; junction bases not matched to a gene: 4. This CDR3 region has 14 residues. For the CDR3, the DNA is TGTGCCAGCTCACGGGGACAGGGAAGCACTGAAGCTTTCTTT. Translation: CASSRGQGSTEAFF.

The V call is TRBV7-2, the J call TRBJ2-1, with D tentatively TRBD2 (7 bases). V lost 6 bases and J lost 4, with 19 bases in between. The CDR3 loop spans 16 amino acids. CDR1 SGHTA and CDR2 FQGNSA come from the germline V gene. CDR3 protein: CASRRGGGQTYNEQFF. CDR3 nucleotides: TGTGCCAGCAGGCGTGGGGGGGGGCAGACGTACAATGAGCAGTTCTTC.

The chain links TRBV5-1 to TRBJ1-2, with D unresolved. The length of the CDR3 is 12 residues. Between the trimmed V and J ends, which lost 0 bases and 8 bases, there was a span of 8 bases. Germline V lookup: CDR1 SGHRS, CDR2 YFSETQ. Here the CDR3 DNA reads TGCGCCAGCAGCTTGGTATCGGGAGGCTACACCTTC. Protein product: CASSLVSGGYTF.

In its sample, this clone was seen a few times. The chain is built from TRBV19 and TRBJ1-5, with 9 bases lining up with TRBD1. The V gene's germline CDR1 is LNHDA and CDR2 SQIVND (reference sequence). The CDR3 consists of 17 residues. Trimming removed 5 bases from V and 7 bases from J; junction bases left unmatched: 15. CDR3 DNA sequence: TGTGCCAGTAGTCCTCTCCCACAGGGGGCTGCCAAACAGCCCCAGCATTTT. Protein product: CASSPLPQGAAKQPQHF.

J is TRBJ1-2 and V is TRBV2; TRBD1 matches 8 bases. The CDR3 has 14 residues. V gave up 4 bases and J gave up 4 bases; unmatched junction bases: 5. The V gene's germline CDR1 is SNHLY and CDR2 FYNNEI. The CDR3 bases are TGTGCCAGCAGTGCAGGGGGCAGGATCTATGGCTACACCTTC. Translation gives CASSAGGRIYGYTF.

The chain links TRBV6-1 to TRBJ2-2; 8 nucleotides align to TRBD2. CDR1 is MNHNS and CDR2 is SASEGT in the germline V gene. CDR3 length: 14 residues. The J segment lost 6 bases and the V segment lost 7 bases, leaving 7 bases of the junction unmatched. CDR3 protein: CASTDRGGSGELFF. CDR3 DNA sequence: TGTGCCAGCACCGACCGGGGGGGTTCCGGGGAGCTGTTTTTT.

CDR3 DNA sequence: TGTGCCAGCAGTAGACCGGGACAGGGGAACAATCAGCCCCAGCATTTT. It codes for CASSRPGQGNNQPQHF. The chain recombines TRBV28 with TRBJ1-5; TRBD1 matches at 10 bases. The CDR3 runs to 16 residues. CDR1 is MDHEN and CDR2 is SYDVKM in the germline V gene. The V gene end was trimmed by 5 bases and the J gene end by 3 bases; junction bases not matched to a gene: 7.

The rearrangement joins TRBV14 to TRBJ1-1; 9 nucleotides line up with TRBD1. Germline values: CDR1 SGHDN, CDR2 FVKESK. V shed 4 bases and J 1 base; nucleotides not matched to a gene: 4. CDR3 length equals 15 residues. As DNA, the CDR3 is TGTGCCAGCAGCCGGACGGGACAGGGGAACACTGAAGCTTTCTTT. This translates into CASSRTGQGNTEAFF.

The genes are TRBV5-1 and TRBJ2-1; 7 bases are a match to TRBD2. CDR3 length equals 13 residues. V trimming: 3 bases; J trimming: 7 bases; junction bases outside the gene matches: 4. CDR1 is SGHRS, CDR2 YFSETQ, per germline. CDR3 sequence reads: CASSSLGGNEQFF. DNA of the CDR3: TGCGCCAGCAGCTCCCTCGGGGGGAATGAGCAGTTCTTC.

The chain has TRBV19 and TRBJ1-2, with D perhaps matching TRBD1 (6 bases). The CDR3 extends over 14 amino acids. Germline loops: CDR1 LNHDA, CDR2 SQIVND (reference sequence). V was trimmed by 3 bases and J by 5 bases, leaving 13 bases between them. This chain's CDR3 is CASSIGGGSYGYTF. The CDR3 coding sequence is TGTGCCAGTAGTATTGGGGGCGGTTCTTATGGCTACACCTTC.

This clone has a handful of counts. The chain uses TRBV7-9 and TRBJ1-2; TRBD1 agrees at 7 bases. The germline V gene encodes CDR1 SEHNR and CDR2 FQNEAQ (reference sequence). Unmatched junction bases numbered 13, after V lost 1 base and J lost 8 bases. There are 16 residues in the CDR3. The CDR3 nucleotides are TGTGCCAGCAGCTTAGGCTCGACAGGGACCGGAGAAGGCTACACCTTC. This gives the protein CASSLGSTGTGEGYTF.

V usage is TRBV7-8 and J usage is TRBJ2-2, with 11 bases fitting TRBD1. The CDR3 extends over 18 amino acids. CDR1 is SGHVS, CDR2 FQNEAQ, per germline. Germline trimming cut 5 bases from V and 5 bases from J; bases unmatched to any gene: 13. DNA for the CDR3: TGTGCCAGCAGCCCGGCCCGAGGGACAGGGGGTAGGACCGGGGAGCTGTTTTTT. Its translation: CASSPARGTGGRTGELFF. Complete variable domain (other parts from reference TRBV7-8 and TRBJ2-2): GAGVSQSPRYKVAKRGQDVALRCDPISGHVSLFWYQQALGQGPEFLTYFQNEAQLDKSGLPSDRFFAERPEGSVSTLKIQRTQQEDSAVYLCASSPARGTGGRTGELFFGEGSRLTVL.

The chain carries TRBV18 and TRBJ2-2; D unresolved. Trimming took off 4 bases at V and 5 bases at J, with 5 bases between the two ends. CDR1 is KGHSH, CDR2 LQKENI, per germline. This CDR3 has 12 residues. The CDR3 here is CASSHVTGELFF. CDR3 DNA sequence: TGTGCCAGCTCACATGTAACCGGGGAGCTGTTTTTT. Based on the CDR3 plus reference TRBV18 and TRBJ2-2, the full variable domain is NAGVMQNPRHLVRRRGQEARLRCSPMKGHSHVYWYRQLPEEGLKFMVYLQKENIIDESGMPKERFSAEFPKEGPSILRIQQVVRGDSAAYFCASSHVTGELFFGEGSRLTVL.

The chain couples TRBV18 to TRBJ2-7, with D possibly matching TRBD1 (6 bases). The germline V gene has CDR1 KGHSH and CDR2 LQKENI. Between the trimmed V and J ends, which lost 4 bases and 0 bases, there was a span of 13 bases. This CDR3 comprises 15 residues. CDR3 bases: TGTGCCAGCTCACAGGACACAGGGAGCTCCTACGAGCAGTACTTC. This encodes CASSQDTGSSYEQYF. Based on the CDR3 plus reference TRBV18 and TRBJ2-7, the full variable domain is NAGVMQNPRHLVRRRGQEARLRCSPMKGHSHVYWYRQLPEEGLKFMVYLQKENIIDESGMPKERFSAEFPKEGPSILRIQQVVRGDSAAYFCASSQDTGSSYEQYFGPGTRLTVT.

This sequence joins TRBV4-3 and TRBJ2-5; a possible D gene is TRBD2 (6 bases). The end of the DNA fits TRBJ2-7 better, so the J call may be wrong. This CDR3 contains 12 residues. Germline V gives CDR1 LGHNA, CDR2 YSLEER. The CDR3 sequence: CASSRGDREQYF. The DNA for the CDR3 is TGCGCCAGCAGCCGCGGGGACCGCGAGCAGTACTTC.